Each of the 29 T cell receptor beta chains below was sequenced from the same sample in a study of OX40 agonist ivuxolimab in advanced cancers. The data were produced by immunoSEQ multiplex PCR, yet TCRdb's version contains in-frame clones alone and is incomplete. The profile covers tens of thousands of clones, with about 88% appearing a single time and about 1.7% taken by the ten largest. The specimen was CD4+ or CD8+ T cells sorted from blood, collected in a trial of the OX40 agonist ivuxolimab. The receptors derive from an adult with an advanced solid tumor such as melanoma, head and neck, liver or kidney cancer.

This clone ranks as medium-sized. V gene TRBV28 combines with J gene TRBJ1-5; D perhaps matches TRBD1 (5 bases). The CDR3 extends over 16 amino acids. Between the trimmed V and J ends, which lost 2 bases and 4 bases, there was a span of 15 bases. The V gene's germline CDR1 is MDHEN and CDR2 SYDVKM. CDR3 bases: TGTGCCAGCAGTTTACTGCCCGGGGGTCTGAATCAGCCCCAGCATTTT. Its translation: CASSLLPGGLNQPQHF.

The rearrangement uses TRBV2 and TRBJ2-3; TRBD2 aligns across 8 bases. J was trimmed by 0 bases and V by 5 bases; bases with no gene match: 4. The CDR3 runs 15 residues. Looked up from germline, CDR1 is SNHLY and CDR2 is FYNNEI. The CDR3 sequence is CASSTSGLSTDTQYF. The CDR3, as DNA: TGTGCCAGCAGTACTAGCGGACTTAGCACAGATACGCAGTATTTT.

This chain uses TRBV5-4 with TRBJ2-5, with D unresolved. This CDR3 spans 12 amino acids. CDR1 and CDR2 (germline): SGHNT, YYREEE (reference sequence). The V end was cut by 1 base, the J end by 4 bases, with 5 bases between. CDR3 amino acids: CASSLQPETQYF. In DNA, the CDR3 is TGTGCCAGCAGCTTGCAACCAGAGACCCAGTACTTC.

The chain couples TRBV6-1 to TRBJ2-7; weak D call: TRBD1 (5 bases). Germline CDR1 reads MNHNS; CDR2 reads SASEGT. The CDR3 is 12 residues long. Deletions cut 8 bases from V and 2 bases from J, with 10 bases between. The CDR3 is CASLKDTYEQYF. The CDR3 DNA sequence: TGTGCCAGCCTAAAGGACACCTACGAGCAGTACTTC.

This chain connects TRBV9 to TRBJ2-3; TRBD2 might be the D (7 bases). The CDR3 spans 17 residues. V lost 3 bases, J lost 6 bases, and 23 bases lay in between. The germline V gene has CDR1 SGDLS and CDR2 YYNGEE. The CDR3 DNA sequence: TGTGCCAGCAGCGGCGGAGCCCTGTCGGGGGGCCTCGATACGCAGTATTTT. Translating gives CASSGGALSGGLDTQYF.

The rearrangement links TRBV18 to TRBJ1-2, with D perhaps TRBD1 (6 bases). The CDR3 has 14 residues. V lost 2 bases and J lost 0, with 7 bases in between. Germline V gene sequence: CDR1 KGHSH, CDR2 LQKENI. CDR3 protein: CASSPGQPNYGYTF. DNA for the CDR3: TGTGCCAGCTCACCAGGACAGCCTAACTATGGCTACACCTTC.

The chain has TRBV28 and TRBJ2-1, with D unresolved. V lost 5 bases and J 7 bases, leaving 15 bases between the germline ends. Germline CDR1 reads MDHEN; CDR2 reads SYDVKM. CDR3 length: 14 residues. CDR3 residues: CASSNLPSKNEQFF. The CDR3 region has the DNA TGTGCCAGCAGTAACTTGCCGAGTAAGAATGAGCAGTTCTTC.

This chain connects TRBV7-9 to TRBJ1-3; D is perhaps TRBD1 (5 bases). CDR1 SEHNR and CDR2 FQNEAQ come from the germline V gene (reference sequence). The V end lost 4 bases, the J end lost 1 base, and 17 bases lay between the germline ends. The CDR3 loop spans 17 amino acids. The chain's CDR3 is CASSSEARRGSGNTIYF. Written as DNA, the CDR3 is TGTGCCAGCAGCTCCGAAGCGAGACGGGGGTCTGGAAACACCATATATTTT.

The chain recombines TRBV7-7 with TRBJ2-2; D gene unclear. V lost 2 bases to trimming and J lost 6 bases, with 10 bases between them. This CDR3 is 14 amino acids long. Germline lookup yields CDR1 SSHAT and CDR2 FNYEAQ (reference sequence). The CDR3 is CASSLQVTAGELFF. CDR3 bases: TGTGCCAGCAGCTTACAGGTTACTGCCGGGGAGCTGTTTTTT.

The chain is built from TRBV6-1 and TRBJ2-3, with D unclear. V lost 2 bases to trimming and J lost 1 base, with 4 bases between them. Germline V gives CDR1 MNHNS, CDR2 SASEGT. The CDR3 consists of 13 residues. The CDR3 spells CASSEFGTDTQYF. CDR3 DNA sequence: TGTGCCAGCAGTGAATTCGGCACAGATACGCAGTATTTT.

The J gene is TRBJ1-2, the V gene TRBV5-1; D is perhaps TRBD1 (6 bases). The V gene's germline CDR1 is SGHRS and CDR2 YFSETQ. The CDR3 covers 13 residues. The V gene lost 4 bases and the J gene lost 4 bases, with 11 bases spanning the gap. The CDR3 spells CASSQTGAYGYTF. DNA of the CDR3: TGCGCCAGCAGCCAGACAGGAGCCTATGGCTACACCTTC.

The rearrangement uses TRBV15 and TRBJ2-7; D gene ambiguous. V lost 0 bases, J lost 2 bases, and 14 bases lay in between. The V gene's germline CDR1 is LNHNV and CDR2 YYDKDF (reference sequence). CDR3 length equals 16 residues. CDR3 nucleotides: TGTGCCACCAGCAGAGATGGCGGCTGGGGTACCTACGAGCAGTACTTC. This gives the protein CATSRDGGWGTYEQYF.

The chain is built from TRBV10-2 and TRBJ1-2; 7 positions match TRBD1. From germline, CDR1 is WSHSY and CDR2 SAAADI. This CDR3 has 13 amino acids. V trimming: 6 bases; J trimming: 9 bases; junction bases outside the gene matches: 10. The CDR3 loop is CASSRGRQGSYTF. In DNA, the CDR3 is TGCGCCAGCAGCCGAGGAAGACAGGGAAGCTACACCTTC.

This clone was seen more than once but under ten times. J is TRBJ2-2 and V is TRBV4-1; 8 bases align to TRBD2. The CDR3 spans 16 residues. Germline V lookup: CDR1 MGHRA, CDR2 YSYEKL. The junction had 9 bases not matched to a gene; V was cut back by 4 bases and J by 5 bases. Written as DNA, the CDR3 is TGCGCCAGCAGCCCCCTGGCGGGGGGAGGAACCGGGGAGCTGTTTTTT. Translated: CASSPLAGGGTGELFF.

The J gene is TRBJ2-7, the V gene TRBV6-1; TRBD1 matches at 10 bases. Germline values: CDR1 MNHNS, CDR2 SASEGT. V gave up 5 bases and J gave up 4 bases; unmatched junction bases: 8. This CDR3 has 15 residues. CDR3 in DNA: TGTGCCAGCAGTCCAACCGGGACAGGGGATTACGAGCAGTACTTC. As protein: CASSPTGTGDYEQYF.

The V gene is TRBV11-3, the J gene TRBJ2-7, with D possibly TRBD2 on 5 matching bases. This CDR3 contains 13 residues. V lost 2 bases to trimming and J lost 4 bases, with 9 bases between them. Germline V gives CDR1 SGHNT, CDR2 YENEEA. The CDR3 sequence is CASSLSRGYEQYF. CDR3 DNA: TGTGCCAGCAGCTTATCCCGGGGTTACGAGCAGTACTTC.

J is TRBJ1-4 and V is TRBV5-1; possible D gene TRBD1, 6 bases. V was shortened by 2 bases and J by 4 bases, with 15 bases between the two germline ends. Germline V gene data show CDR1 as SGHRS and CDR2 as YFSETQ. This CDR3 contains 16 residues. The CDR3 region has the DNA TGCGCCAGCAGCTTATCACTGGACAGCGGTAATGAAAAACTGTTTTTT. Amino acid sequence: CASSLSLDSGNEKLFF.

CDR3 nucleotide sequence: TGTGCCAGTACAGGGGGCAGGTACTATGGCTACACCTTC. Residues: CASTGGRYYGYTF. The V gene is TRBV19, the J gene TRBJ1-2; TRBD1 matches at 8 bases. V was clipped by 7 bases and J by 3 bases; unmatched bases: 4. This CDR3 is 13 amino acids long. Germline CDR1 and CDR2: LNHDA and SQIVND (reference sequence).

The rearrangement uses TRBV6-5 and TRBJ2-7; no clear D. This CDR3 is 12 amino acids long. V lost 2 bases and J 6 bases, leaving 8 bases between the germline ends. CDR1 is MNHEY and CDR2 is SVGAGI in the germline V gene. CDR3 DNA sequence: TGTGCCAGCAGTTACCGACACGGCGAGCAGTACTTC. This sequence encodes CASSYRHGEQYF.

This chain uses TRBV5-6 with TRBJ2-5; 9 bases fit TRBD1. V trimming: 4 bases; J trimming: 9 bases; junction bases outside the gene matches: 13. The CDR3 is 15 amino acids. CDR1 is SGHDT, CDR2 YYEEEE, per germline. CDR3 sequence (DNA): TGTGCCAGCAGCCAACGGGACAGGGCGAGAGGAGCCCAGTACTTC. It codes for CASSQRDRARGAQYF.

This clone has more than one count but fewer than ten. The rearrangement links TRBV30 to TRBJ1-5, with TRBD1 identical over 12 bases. The CDR3 extends over 13 amino acids. The junction had 2 bases not matched to a gene; V was cut back by 5 bases and J by 6 bases. Germline V CDR1 and CDR2: GTSNPN, SVGIG (reference sequence). The CDR3 region is CAWGTGGSQPQHF. CDR3 coding DNA: TGTGCCTGGGGGACAGGGGGCAGTCAGCCCCAGCATTTT. The entire variable domain, with the rest obtained from reference TRBV30 and TRBJ1-5, is as follows: SQTIHQWPATLVQPVGSPLSLECTVEGTSNPNLYWYRQAAGRGLQLLFYSVGIGQISSEVPQNLSASRPQDRQFILSSKKLLLSDSGFYLCAWGTGGSQPQHFGDGTRLSIL.

The chain carries TRBV6-1 and TRBJ2-7, with 8 bases fitting TRBD1. CDR1 and CDR2 (germline): MNHNS, SASEGT. This CDR3 has 15 amino acids. Losses at the gene ends were 1 base for V and 4 bases for J; bases not matched to a gene: 6. In DNA, the CDR3 is TGTGCCAGCAGTGAAGATTGGACAGGGAGGTACGAGCAGTACTTC. Its protein is CASSEDWTGRYEQYF.

This chain uses TRBV30 with TRBJ1-2; no clear D. V gave up 2 bases and J gave up 6 bases, with 13 bases separating them. CDR3 length equals 13 residues. Germline CDR1 is GTSNPN and CDR2 is SVGIG (reference sequence). The CDR3: CAWSPGGTNGYTF. In nucleotides, the CDR3 is TGTGCCTGGAGTCCGGGAGGAACGAATGGCTACACCTTC. Looking up the rest from reference TRBV30 and TRBJ1-2 gives the full variable domain: SQTIHQWPATLVQPVGSPLSLECTVEGTSNPNLYWYRQAAGRGLQLLFYSVGIGQISSEVPQNLSASRPQDRQFILSSKKLLLSDSGFYLCAWSPGGTNGYTFGSGTRLTVV.

The chain carries TRBV4-1 and TRBJ1-6; 10 nucleotides align to TRBD1. Per the germline V gene, CDR1 is MGHRA and CDR2 is YSYEKL. J lost 0 bases, V lost 2 bases, and 1 base had no gene match. CDR3 length: 17 amino acids. The CDR3 region is CASSQRTGGSYNSPLHF. In nucleotides, the CDR3 is TGCGCCAGCAGCCAAAGGACAGGGGGCTCCTATAATTCACCCCTCCACTTT.

The chain is built from TRBV7-2 and TRBJ2-5; D may be TRBD2 (5 bases). This CDR3 is 17 amino acids long. The germline V gene encodes CDR1 SGHTA and CDR2 FQGNSA. V lost 5 bases and J lost 1, with 20 bases in between. The CDR3 here is CASSHRRVAGPQETQYF. The CDR3 nucleotides are TGTGCCAGCAGCCATCGGCGGGTCGCGGGCCCCCAAGAGACCCAGTACTTC.

The gene calls are TRBV28 and TRBJ1-3; D gene uncertain. Germline V lookup: CDR1 MDHEN, CDR2 SYDVKM. With 2 bases removed from V and 1 base from J, the gap between germline ends came to 12 bases. CDR3 length equals 16 residues. CDR3 nucleotides: TGTGCCAGCAGTTTAGCCGGACTGAATTCTGGAAACACCATATATTTT. It translates to CASSLAGLNSGNTIYF.

This chain joins TRBV7-6 and TRBJ2-2; 12 bases map to TRBD2. The J segment lost 0 bases and the V segment lost 5 bases, leaving 4 bases of the junction unmatched. Germline-derived CDR1 and CDR2 are SGHVS and FNYEAQ. This CDR3 spans 17 amino acids. The CDR3 region has the DNA TGTGCCAGCAGCCAGACTAGCGGGGGTACGAACACCGGGGAGCTGTTTTTT. This sequence encodes CASSQTSGGTNTGELFF.

The CDR3 sequence: CASSYYQTWNTEAFF. In nucleotides, the CDR3 is TGTGCCAGCAGCTACTACCAGACCTGGAACACTGAAGCTTTCTTT. This chain uses TRBV5-6 with TRBJ1-1; D is unclear. Trimming stripped 3 bases from V and 1 base from J, with 13 bases between. Germline CDR1 and CDR2: SGHDT and YYEEEE. The CDR3 is 15 residues long.

This clone turned up a few times. The V call is TRBV5-1, the J call TRBJ1-1; 8 nucleotides line up with TRBD1. The germline gives CDR1 SGHRS, CDR2 YFSETQ. This CDR3 has 13 residues. Trimming took 3 bases from V and 10 from J; bases not matched to a gene: 8. For the CDR3, the DNA is TGCGCCAGCAGCTCGCTGGACAGGGCTGGAGCTTTCTTT. Protein sequence: CASSSLDRAGAFF.